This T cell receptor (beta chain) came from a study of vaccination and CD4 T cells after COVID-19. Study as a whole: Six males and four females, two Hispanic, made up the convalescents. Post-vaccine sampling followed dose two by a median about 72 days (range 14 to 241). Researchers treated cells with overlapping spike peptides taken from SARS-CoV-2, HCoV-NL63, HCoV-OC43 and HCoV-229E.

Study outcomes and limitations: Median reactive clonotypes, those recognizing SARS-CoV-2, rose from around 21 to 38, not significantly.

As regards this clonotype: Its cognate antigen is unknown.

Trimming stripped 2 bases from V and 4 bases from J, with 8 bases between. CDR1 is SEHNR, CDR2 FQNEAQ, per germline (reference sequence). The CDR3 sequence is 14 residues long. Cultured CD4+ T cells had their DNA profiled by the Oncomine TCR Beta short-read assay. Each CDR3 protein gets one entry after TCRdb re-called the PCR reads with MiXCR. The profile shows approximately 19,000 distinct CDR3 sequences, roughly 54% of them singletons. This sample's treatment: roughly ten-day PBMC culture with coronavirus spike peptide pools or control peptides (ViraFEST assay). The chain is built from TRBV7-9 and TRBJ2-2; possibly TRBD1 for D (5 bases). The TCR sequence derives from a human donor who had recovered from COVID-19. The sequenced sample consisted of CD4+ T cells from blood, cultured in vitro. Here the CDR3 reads CASSLRQSTGELFF. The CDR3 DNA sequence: TGTGCCAGCAGCTTACGACAGAGCACCGGGGAGCTGTTTTTT.